This T cell receptor (beta chain) derives from a study of identifying expanded T cells in peripheral blood. The CDR3 runs to 14 residues. Germline loops: CDR1 MNHEY, CDR2 SMNVEV (reference sequence). J was trimmed by 5 bases and V by 9 bases; bases with no gene match: 9. This clone has a handful of counts. Profiling relied on immunoSEQ multiplex PCR, and the TCRdb table lists in-frame clones only, not all of them. The sample has 100,000 to 150,000 clones, about 80% seen once; the top ten hold approximately 3%. V usage is TRBV27 and J usage is TRBJ1-5; 8 bases agree with TRBD1. The clonotype comes from a person aged 18 to 75 in good health. Input material: blood. CDR3 loop: CARGTGKADQPQHF. The CDR3 DNA follows: TGTGCCAGGGGGACAGGAAAGGCCGATCAGCCCCAGCATTTT.